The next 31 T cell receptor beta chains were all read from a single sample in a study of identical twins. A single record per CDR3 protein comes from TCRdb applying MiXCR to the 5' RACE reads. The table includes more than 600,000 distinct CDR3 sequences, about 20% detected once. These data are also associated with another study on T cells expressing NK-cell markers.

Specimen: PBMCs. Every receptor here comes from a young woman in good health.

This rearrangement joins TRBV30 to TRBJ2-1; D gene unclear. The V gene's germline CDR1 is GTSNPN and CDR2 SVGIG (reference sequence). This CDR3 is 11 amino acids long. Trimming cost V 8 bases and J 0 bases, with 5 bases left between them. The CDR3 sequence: CALSSYNEQFF. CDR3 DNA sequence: TGTGCCCTTAGCTCCTACAATGAGCAGTTCTTC.

CDR3 region: CASSVGGTGPNTEAFF. The CDR3 bases are TGTGCCAGCAGCGTCGGGGGCACGGGCCCCAACACTGAAGCTTTCTTT. This chain connects TRBV9 to TRBJ1-1; tentatively, D is TRBD1 (6 bases). Looked up from germline, CDR1 is SGDLS and CDR2 is YYNGEE. CDR3 length: 16 residues. Trimming stripped 2 bases from V and 2 bases from J, with 16 bases between.

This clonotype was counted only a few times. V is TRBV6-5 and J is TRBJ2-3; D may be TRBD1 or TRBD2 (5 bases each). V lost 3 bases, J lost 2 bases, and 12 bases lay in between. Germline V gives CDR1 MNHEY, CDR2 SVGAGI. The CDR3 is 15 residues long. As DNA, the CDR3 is TGTGCCAGCAGTTATCGGGACGGGATCACAGATACGCAGTATTTT. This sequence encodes CASSYRDGITDTQYF.

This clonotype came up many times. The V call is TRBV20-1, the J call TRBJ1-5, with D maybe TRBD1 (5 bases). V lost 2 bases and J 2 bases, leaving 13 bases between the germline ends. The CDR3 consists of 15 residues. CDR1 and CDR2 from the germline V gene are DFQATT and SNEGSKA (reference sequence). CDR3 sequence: CSARSGGSGNQPQHF. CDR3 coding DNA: TGCAGTGCTAGATCCGGGGGGTCGGGCAATCAGCCCCAGCATTTT.

The CDR3 DNA is TGCGCCAGCAGCTTCGGACAGGGAGGGTTCTTCGAGCAGTTCTTC. It is translated as CASSFGQGGFFEQFF. The chain employs TRBV5-1 and TRBJ2-1; the D gene is possibly TRBD1 (8 bases). Trimming cost V 2 bases and J 10 bases, with 19 bases left between them. CDR1 is SGHRS and CDR2 is YFSETQ in the germline V gene. The CDR3 has 15 amino acids.

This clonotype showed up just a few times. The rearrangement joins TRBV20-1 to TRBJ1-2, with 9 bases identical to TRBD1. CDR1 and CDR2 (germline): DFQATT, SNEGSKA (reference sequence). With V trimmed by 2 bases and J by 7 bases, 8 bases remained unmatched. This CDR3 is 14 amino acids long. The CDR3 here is CSARPTGGVGGYTF. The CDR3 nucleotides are TGCAGTGCTAGACCTACAGGGGGCGTAGGTGGCTACACCTTC.

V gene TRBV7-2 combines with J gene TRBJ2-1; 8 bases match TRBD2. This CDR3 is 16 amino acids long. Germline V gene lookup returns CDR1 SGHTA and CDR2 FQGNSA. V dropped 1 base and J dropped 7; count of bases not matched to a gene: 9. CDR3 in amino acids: CASSLGYSGRRNEQFF. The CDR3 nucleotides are TGTGCCAGCAGCTTAGGGTACAGCGGGAGACGAAATGAGCAGTTCTTC.

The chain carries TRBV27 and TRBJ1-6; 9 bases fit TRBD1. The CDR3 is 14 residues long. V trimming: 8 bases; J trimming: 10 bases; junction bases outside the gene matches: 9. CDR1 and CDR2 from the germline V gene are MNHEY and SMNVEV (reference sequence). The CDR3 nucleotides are TGTGCCAGCGGGACAGGGAGGCCCGCATCACCCCTCCACTTT. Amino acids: CASGTGRPASPLHF.

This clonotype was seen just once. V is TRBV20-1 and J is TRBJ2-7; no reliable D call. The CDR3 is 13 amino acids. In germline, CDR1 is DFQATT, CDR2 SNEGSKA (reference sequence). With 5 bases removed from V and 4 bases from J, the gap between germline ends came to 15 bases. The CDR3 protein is CSASPTDRYEQYF. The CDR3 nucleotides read TGCAGTGCTTCCCCTACTGACCGATACGAGCAGTACTTC.

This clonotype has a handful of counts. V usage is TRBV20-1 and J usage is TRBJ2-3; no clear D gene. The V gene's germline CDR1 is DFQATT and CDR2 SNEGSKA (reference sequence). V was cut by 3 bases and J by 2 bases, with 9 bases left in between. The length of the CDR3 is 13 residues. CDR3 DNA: TGCAGTGCTAGCCAGCGATCCACAGATACGCAGTATTTT. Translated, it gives CSASQRSTDTQYF.

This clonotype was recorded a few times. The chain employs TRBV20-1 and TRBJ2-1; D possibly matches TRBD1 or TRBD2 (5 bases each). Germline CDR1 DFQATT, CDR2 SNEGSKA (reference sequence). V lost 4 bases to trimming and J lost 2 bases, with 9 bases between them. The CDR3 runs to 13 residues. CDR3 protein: CSATGGAYNEQFF. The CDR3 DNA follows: TGCAGTGCTACTGGGGGAGCCTACAATGAGCAGTTCTTC.

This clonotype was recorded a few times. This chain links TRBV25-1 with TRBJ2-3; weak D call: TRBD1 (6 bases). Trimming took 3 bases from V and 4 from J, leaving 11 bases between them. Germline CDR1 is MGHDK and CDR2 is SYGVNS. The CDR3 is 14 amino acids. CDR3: CASSDPQGPDTQYF. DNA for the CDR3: TGTGCCAGCAGTGACCCCCAGGGGCCAGATACGCAGTATTTT.

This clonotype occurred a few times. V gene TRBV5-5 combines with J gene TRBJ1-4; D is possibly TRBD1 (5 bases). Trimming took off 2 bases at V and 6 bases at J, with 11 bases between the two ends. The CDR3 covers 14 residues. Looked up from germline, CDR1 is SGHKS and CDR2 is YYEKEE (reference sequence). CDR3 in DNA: TGTGCCAGCAGCTTCCGGGGGGGACATGAAAAACTGTTTTTT. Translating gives CASSFRGGHEKLFF.

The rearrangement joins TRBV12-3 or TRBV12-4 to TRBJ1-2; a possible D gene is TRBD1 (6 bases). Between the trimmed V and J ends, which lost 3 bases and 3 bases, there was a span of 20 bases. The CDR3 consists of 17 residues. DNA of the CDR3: TGTGCCAGCAGTTTGAAGACTGGGGGGGGGGCGGACTATGGCTACACCTTC. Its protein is CASSLKTGGGADYGYTF.

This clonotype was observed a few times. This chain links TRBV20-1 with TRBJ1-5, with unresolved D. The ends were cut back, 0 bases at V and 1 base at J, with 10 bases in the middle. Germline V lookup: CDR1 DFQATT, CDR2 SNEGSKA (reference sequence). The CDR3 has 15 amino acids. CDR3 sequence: CSARDQGLSNQPQHF. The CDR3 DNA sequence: TGCAGTGCTAGAGACCAAGGTCTGAGCAATCAGCCCCAGCATTTT.

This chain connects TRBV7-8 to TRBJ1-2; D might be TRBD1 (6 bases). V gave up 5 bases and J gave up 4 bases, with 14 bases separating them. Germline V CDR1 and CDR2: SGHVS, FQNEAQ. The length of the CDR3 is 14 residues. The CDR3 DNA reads TGTGCCAGCAGCCCACAGGGAGATTCCTATGGCTACACCTTC. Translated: CASSPQGDSYGYTF.

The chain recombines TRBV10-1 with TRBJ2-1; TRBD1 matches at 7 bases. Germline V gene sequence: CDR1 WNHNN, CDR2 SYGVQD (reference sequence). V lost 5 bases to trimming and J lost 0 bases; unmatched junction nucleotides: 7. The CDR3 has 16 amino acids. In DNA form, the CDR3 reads TGCGCCAGCAGTCCATCGACAGGGAGCTCCTACAATGAGCAGTTCTTC. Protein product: CASSPSTGSSYNEQFF.

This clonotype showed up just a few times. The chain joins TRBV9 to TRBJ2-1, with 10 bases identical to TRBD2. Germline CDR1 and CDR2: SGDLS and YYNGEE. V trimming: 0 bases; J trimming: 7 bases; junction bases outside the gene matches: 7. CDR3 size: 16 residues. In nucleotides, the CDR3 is TGTGCCAGCAGCGTAGAAGCGGGAGGGCCTCGTAATGAGCAGTTCTTC. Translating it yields CASSVEAGGPRNEQFF.

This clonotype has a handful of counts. CDR3 DNA: TGCGCCAGCAGCTTCGGATCCGGGGGTCTTGAAGCTTTCTTT. Translation gives CASSFGSGGLEAFF. This chain uses TRBV5-1 with TRBJ1-1; D may be TRBD1 (5 bases). This CDR3 comprises 14 residues. Trimming left V 2 bases short and J 7 bases short, with 15 bases between. Per the germline V gene, CDR1 is SGHRS and CDR2 is YFSETQ. The variable domain in full, with the rest retrieved from reference TRBV5-1 and TRBJ1-1, is KAGVTQTPRYLIKTRGQQVTLSCSPISGHRSVSWYQQTPGQGLQFLFEYFSETQRNKGNFPGRFSGRQFSNSRSEMNVSTLELGDSALYLCASSFGSGGLEAFFGQGTRLTVV.

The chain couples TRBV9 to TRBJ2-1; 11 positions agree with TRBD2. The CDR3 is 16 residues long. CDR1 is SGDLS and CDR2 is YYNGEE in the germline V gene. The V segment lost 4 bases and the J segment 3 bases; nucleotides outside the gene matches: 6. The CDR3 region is CASSKRLAGLYNEQFF. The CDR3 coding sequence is TGTGCCAGCAGCAAAAGACTAGCGGGACTCTACAATGAGCAGTTCTTC.

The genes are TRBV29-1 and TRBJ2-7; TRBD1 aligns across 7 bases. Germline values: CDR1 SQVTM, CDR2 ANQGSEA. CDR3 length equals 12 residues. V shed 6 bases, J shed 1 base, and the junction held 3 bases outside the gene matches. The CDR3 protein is CSVTGVSYEQYF. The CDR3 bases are TGCAGCGTCACAGGGGTATCCTACGAGCAGTACTTC.

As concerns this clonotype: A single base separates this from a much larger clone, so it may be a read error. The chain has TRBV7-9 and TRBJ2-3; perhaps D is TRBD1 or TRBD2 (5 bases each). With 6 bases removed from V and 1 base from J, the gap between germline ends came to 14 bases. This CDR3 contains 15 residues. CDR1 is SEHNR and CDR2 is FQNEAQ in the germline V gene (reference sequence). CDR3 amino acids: CASSPGTAGTDTQYF. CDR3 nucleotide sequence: TGTGCCAGCAGTCCCGGGACGGCCGGCACAGATACGCAGTATTTT.

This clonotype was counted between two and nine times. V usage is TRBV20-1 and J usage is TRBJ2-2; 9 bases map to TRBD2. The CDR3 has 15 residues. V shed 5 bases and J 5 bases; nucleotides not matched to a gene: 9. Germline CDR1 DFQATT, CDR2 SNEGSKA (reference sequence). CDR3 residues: CSALQPGLATGELFF. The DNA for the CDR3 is TGCAGTGCTTTGCAACCGGGACTAGCTACCGGGGAGCTGTTTTTT.

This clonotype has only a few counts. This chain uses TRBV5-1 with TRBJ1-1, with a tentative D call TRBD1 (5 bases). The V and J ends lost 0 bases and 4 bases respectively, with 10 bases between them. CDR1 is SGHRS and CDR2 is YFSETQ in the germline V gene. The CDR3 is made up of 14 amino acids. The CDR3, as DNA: TGCGCCAGCAGCTTGGACCGGCAGGGCACTGAAGCTTTCTTT. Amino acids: CASSLDRQGTEAFF.

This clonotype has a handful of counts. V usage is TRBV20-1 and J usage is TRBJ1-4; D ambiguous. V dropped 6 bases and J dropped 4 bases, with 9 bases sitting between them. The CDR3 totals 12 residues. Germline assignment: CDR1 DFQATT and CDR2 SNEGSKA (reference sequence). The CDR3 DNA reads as TGCAGTGCGTCCGCGGGTAATGAAAAACTGTTTTTT. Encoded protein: CSASAGNEKLFF.

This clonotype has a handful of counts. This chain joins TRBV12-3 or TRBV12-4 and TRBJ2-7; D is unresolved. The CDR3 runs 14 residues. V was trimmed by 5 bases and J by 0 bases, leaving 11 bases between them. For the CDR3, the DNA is TGTGCCAGCAGTCTTAACGCCAACTCCTACGAGCAGTACTTC. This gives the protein CASSLNANSYEQYF.

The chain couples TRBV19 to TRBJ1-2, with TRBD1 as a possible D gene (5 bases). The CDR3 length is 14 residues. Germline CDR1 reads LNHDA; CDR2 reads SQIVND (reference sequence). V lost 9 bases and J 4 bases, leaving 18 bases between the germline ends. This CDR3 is CASVRGGPGYGYTF. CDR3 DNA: TGTGCCAGCGTTAGGGGAGGGCCCGGCTATGGCTACACCTTC.

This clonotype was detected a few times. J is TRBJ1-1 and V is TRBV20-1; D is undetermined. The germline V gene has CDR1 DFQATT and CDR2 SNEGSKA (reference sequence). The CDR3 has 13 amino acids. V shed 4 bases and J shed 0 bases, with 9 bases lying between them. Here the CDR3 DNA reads TGCAGTGCTATATCCGGGGTGAACACTGAAGCTTTCTTT. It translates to CSAISGVNTEAFF.

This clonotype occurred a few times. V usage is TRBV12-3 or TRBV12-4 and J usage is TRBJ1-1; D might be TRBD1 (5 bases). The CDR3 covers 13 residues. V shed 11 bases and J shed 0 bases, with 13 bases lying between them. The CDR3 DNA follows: TGTGCCGGCCGGGAAGGGGTGAACACTGAAGCTTTCTTT. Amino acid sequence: CAGREGVNTEAFF.

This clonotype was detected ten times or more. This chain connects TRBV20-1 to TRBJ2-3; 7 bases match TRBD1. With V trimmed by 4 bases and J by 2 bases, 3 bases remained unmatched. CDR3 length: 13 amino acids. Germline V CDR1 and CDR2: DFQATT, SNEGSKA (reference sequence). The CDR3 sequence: CSAMGQLTDTQYF. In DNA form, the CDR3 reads TGCAGTGCTATGGGACAGCTCACAGATACGCAGTATTTT.

Here the CDR3 reads CASSSQDSVGEQYF. The CDR3, as DNA: TGTGCCAGCAGCTCCCAGGATTCGGTGGGGGAGCAGTACTTC. The V and J genes are TRBV7-3 and TRBJ2-7; D remains ambiguous. From germline, CDR1 is SGHTA and CDR2 FQGTGA. With 4 bases removed from V and 7 bases from J, the gap between germline ends came to 17 bases. The CDR3 sequence is 14 residues long.